The clone carrying this T cell receptor beta chain has more than one count but fewer than ten. Its antigen remains unknown. Each population that was sorted was more than 98% pure. The investigators reverse transcribed all of the isolated RNA, so they sequenced expressed TCRB transcripts. Only in-frame clones appear in the TCRdb table, and some are missing; sequencing was by immunoSEQ multiplex PCR. The sample carries around 400,000 clones, over 9.5% recorded once. The sample is drawn from a study of beta chain features in type 1 diabetes. Study background: Age, gender and cell yields were alike across patients and healthy donors. Notes on the study in general: Insertion counts at VDJ junctions were lower in type 1 diabetes patients, who also showed more deletions there. Across patients, naive, central memory and Treg TCRB repertoires exhibited apparently greater similarity than was observed across healthy donors.

This TCR came from a man between 18 and 29 years old in good health. Sample: naive CD4+ T cells from blood.

For the CDR3, the DNA is TGTGCCAGCAGCTCCAGGACTAGCGGGCGCACAGATACGCAGTATTTT. As protein: CASSSRTSGRTDTQYF. The chain links TRBV11-2 to TRBJ2-3, with 11 bases fitting TRBD2. The CDR3 sequence is 16 residues long. Germline assignment: CDR1 SGHAT and CDR2 FQNNGV. J gave up 1 base and V 4 bases, and 4 bases lay outside the gene matches.